This T cell receptor beta chain was sequenced in a study of naive and memory T cell subsets. Whole-study findings and limits: Naive repertoires, especially CD8, held a few larger clonotypes, possibly memory cells re-expressing CD45RA.

Sequential positive selection took CD4 T cells first, then CD8 T cells. The CDR3 is 14 amino acids. From germline, CDR1 is MNHEY and CDR2 SVGEGT. V shed 8 bases and J 4 bases; nucleotides not matched to a gene: 11. An equimolar mix of two oligonucleotides served as the beta constant-region primer for TRBC1 and TRBC2. The ligated cDNA underwent four PCR rounds using SP2 and nested alpha and beta constant-region primers. Ligation attached a single-stranded oligonucleotide with a 12-nucleotide UMI and the SP2 primer to the cDNA 3' end. TCRdb ran MiXCR on the UMI-ligation and nested PCR reads and lists one entry per CDR3 protein. The sample holds about 150,000 distinct CDR3 sequences; about 20% are singletons and the top ten take approximately 0.1%. This clonotype was detected a few times. Its target is not known.

The sequenced material came from naive CD4+ T cells from blood. The TCR originated in a human donor in good health. This chain uses TRBV6-2 or TRBV6-3 with TRBJ2-7; 7 bases agree with TRBD1. Here the CDR3 reads CASGETGITYEQYF. The CDR3, as DNA: TGTGCCAGCGGAGAGACAGGGATTACGTACGAGCAGTACTTC.